This T cell receptor beta chain was identified in a study of patients and donors after allogeneic stem cell transplantation. V lost 8 bases, J lost 1 base, and 8 bases lay in between. This CDR3 contains 12 residues. Germline CDR1 is SEHNR and CDR2 is FQNEAQ (reference sequence). TCRdb re-called the RT-PCR reads with MiXCR, one entry per CDR3 protein. The data hold 80,000 to 90,000 distinct CDR3 sequences, with roughly 48% observed a single time. Sequencing input: blood, either unsorted or a sorted T cell fraction (not recorded which). The chain joins TRBV7-9 to TRBJ1-1; D is ambiguous. The source of this sequence is a human donor who was either an allogeneic HSCT recipient or a stem cell or donor lymphocyte infusion donor (not recorded which). It is not recorded whose cells these are; they may come from a transplant donor. CDR3 in amino acids: CASGTGNTEAFF. CDR3 in DNA: TGTGCCAGCGGTACGGGGAACACTGAAGCTTTCTTT.